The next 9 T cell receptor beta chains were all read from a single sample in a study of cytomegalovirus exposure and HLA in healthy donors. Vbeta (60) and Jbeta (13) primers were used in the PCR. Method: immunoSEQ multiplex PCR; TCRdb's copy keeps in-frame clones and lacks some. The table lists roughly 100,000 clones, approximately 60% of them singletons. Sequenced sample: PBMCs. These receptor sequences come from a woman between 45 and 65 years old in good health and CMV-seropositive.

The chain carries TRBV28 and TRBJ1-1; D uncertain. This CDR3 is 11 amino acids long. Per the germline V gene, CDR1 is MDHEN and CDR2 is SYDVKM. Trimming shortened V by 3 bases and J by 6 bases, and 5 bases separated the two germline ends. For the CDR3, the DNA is TGTGCCAGCAGTTTTGCGGCTGAAGCTTTCTTT. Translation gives CASSFAAEAFF.

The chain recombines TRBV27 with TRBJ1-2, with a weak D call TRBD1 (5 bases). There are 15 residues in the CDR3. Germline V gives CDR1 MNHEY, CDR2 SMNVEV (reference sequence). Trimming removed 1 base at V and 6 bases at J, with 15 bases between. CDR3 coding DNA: TGTGCCAGCAGTTTATATCGGGGGGAACTCGATGGCTACACCTTC. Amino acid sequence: CASSLYRGELDGYTF.

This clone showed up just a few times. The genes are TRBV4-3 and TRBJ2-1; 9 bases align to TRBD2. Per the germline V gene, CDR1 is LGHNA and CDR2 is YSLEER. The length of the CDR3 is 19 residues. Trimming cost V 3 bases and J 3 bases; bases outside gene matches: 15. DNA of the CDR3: TGCGCCAGCAGCCACGCCGCGGGGCTAGCGGGGCCGCACTACAATGAGCAGTTCTTC. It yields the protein CASSHAAGLAGPHYNEQFF.

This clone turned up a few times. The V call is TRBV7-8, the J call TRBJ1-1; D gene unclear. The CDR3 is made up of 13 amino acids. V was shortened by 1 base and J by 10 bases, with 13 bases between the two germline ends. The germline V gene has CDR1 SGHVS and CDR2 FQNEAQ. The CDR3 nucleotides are TGTGCCAGCAGCTTAGATCCGGAGGGCGCAGCTTTCTTT. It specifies CASSLDPEGAAFF.

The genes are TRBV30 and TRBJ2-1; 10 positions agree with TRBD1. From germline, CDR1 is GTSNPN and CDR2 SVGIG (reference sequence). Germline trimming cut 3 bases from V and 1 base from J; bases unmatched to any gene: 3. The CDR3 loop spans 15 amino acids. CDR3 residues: CAWRRGQGSYNEQFF. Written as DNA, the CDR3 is TGTGCCTGGAGGAGGGGACAGGGGTCCTACAATGAGCAGTTCTTC.

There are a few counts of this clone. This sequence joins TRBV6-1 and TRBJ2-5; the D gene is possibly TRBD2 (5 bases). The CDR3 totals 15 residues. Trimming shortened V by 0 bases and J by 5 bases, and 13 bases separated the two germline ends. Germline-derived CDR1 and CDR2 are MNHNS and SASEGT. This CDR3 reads CASSEALPRGETQYF. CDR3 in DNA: TGTGCCAGCAGTGAAGCGCTTCCTAGAGGGGAGACCCAGTACTTC.

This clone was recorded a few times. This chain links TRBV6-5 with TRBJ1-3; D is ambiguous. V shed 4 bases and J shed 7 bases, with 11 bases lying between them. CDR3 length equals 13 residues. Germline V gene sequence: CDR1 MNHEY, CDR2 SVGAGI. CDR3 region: CASSFSGENTIYF. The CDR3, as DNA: TGTGCCAGCAGTTTTTCTGGGGAGAACACCATATATTTT.

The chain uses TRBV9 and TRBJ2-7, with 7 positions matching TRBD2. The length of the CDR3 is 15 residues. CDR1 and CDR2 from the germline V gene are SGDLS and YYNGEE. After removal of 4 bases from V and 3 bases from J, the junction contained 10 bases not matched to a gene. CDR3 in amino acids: CASSPEGGGSYEQYF. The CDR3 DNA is TGTGCCAGCAGCCCCGAGGGCGGGGGTAGCTACGAGCAGTACTTC. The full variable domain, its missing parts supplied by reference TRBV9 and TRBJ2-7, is DSGVTQTPKHLITATGQRVTLRCSPRSGDLSVYWYQQSLDQGLQFLIQYYNGEERAKGNILERFSAQQFPDLHSELNLSSLELGDSALYFCASSPEGGGSYEQYFGPGTRLTVT.

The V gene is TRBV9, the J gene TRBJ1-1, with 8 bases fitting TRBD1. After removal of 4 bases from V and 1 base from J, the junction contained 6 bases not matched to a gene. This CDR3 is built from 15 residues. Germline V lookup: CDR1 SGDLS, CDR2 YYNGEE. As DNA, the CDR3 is TGTGCCAGCAGCCCGCCCGGGACAGGGAACACTGAAGCTTTCTTT. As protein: CASSPPGTGNTEAFF.